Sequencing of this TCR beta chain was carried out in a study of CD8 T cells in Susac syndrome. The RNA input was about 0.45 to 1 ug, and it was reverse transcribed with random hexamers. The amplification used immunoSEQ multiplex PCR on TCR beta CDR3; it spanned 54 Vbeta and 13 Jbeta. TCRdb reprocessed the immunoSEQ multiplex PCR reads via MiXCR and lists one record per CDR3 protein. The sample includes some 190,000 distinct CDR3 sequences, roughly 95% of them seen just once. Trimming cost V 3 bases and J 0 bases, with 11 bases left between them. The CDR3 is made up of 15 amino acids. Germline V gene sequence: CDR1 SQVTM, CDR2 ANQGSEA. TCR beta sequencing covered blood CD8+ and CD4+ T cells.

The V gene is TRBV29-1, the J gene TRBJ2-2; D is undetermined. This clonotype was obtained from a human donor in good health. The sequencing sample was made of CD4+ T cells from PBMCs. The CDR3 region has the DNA TGCAGCGTTGAGTATCAGGACGCGAACACCGGGGAGCTGTTTTTT. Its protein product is CSVEYQDANTGELFF.